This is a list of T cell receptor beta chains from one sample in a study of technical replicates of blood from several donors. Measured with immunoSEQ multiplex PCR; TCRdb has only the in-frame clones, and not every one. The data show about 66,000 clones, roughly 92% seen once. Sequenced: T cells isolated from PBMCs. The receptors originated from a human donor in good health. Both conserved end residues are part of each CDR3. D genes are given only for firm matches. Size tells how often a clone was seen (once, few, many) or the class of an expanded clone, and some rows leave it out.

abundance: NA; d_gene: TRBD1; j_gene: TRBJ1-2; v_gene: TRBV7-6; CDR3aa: CASSSQTGLHYGYTF; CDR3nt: TGTGCCAGCAGCTCCCAGACAGGGTTACACTATGGCTACACCTTC
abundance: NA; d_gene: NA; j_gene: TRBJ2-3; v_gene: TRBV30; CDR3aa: CAWRQGHLLTDTQYF; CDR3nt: TGTGCCTGGAGACAGGGACATCTCCTCACAGATACGCAGTATTTT
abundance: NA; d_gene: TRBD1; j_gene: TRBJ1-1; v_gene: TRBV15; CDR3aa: CATSSRTGDTEAFF; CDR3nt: TGTGCCACCAGCAGCCGGACAGGGGACACTGAAGCTTTCTTT
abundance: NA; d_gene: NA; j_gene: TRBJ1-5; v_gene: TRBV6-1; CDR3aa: CASSLDSGNQPQHF; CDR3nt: TGTGCCAGCAGCCTCGACTCAGGCAATCAGCCCCAGCATTTT
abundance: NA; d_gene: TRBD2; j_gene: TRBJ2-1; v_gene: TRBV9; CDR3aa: CASSVSGRAPNEQFF; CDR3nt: TGTGCCAGCAGCGTTAGCGGGAGGGCCCCCAATGAGCAGTTCTTC
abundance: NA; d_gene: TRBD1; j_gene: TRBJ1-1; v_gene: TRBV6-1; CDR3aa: CASKGQGIEAFF; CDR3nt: TGTGCCAGCAAGGGACAGGGTATTGAAGCTTTCTTT
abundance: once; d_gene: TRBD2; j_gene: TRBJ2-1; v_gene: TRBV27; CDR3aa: CATGREWSYNEQFF; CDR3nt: TGTGCGACGGGGCGGGAGTGGTCCTACAATGAGCAGTTCTTC
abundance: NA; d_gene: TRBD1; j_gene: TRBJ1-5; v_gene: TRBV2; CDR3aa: CASSVTLGQGLMINQPQHF; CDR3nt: TGTGCCAGCAGTGTAACTCTAGGACAGGGATTGATGATCAATCAGCCCCAGCATTTT
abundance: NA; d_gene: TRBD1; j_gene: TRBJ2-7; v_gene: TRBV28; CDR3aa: CASSLGTGGEQYF; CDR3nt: TGTGCCAGCAGTTTAGGGACAGGGGGCGAGCAGTACTTC
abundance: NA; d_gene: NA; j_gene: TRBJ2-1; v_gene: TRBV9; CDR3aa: CASSLEGRDEQFF; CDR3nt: TGTGCCAGCAGCCTGGAGGGCCGGGATGAGCAGTTCTTC
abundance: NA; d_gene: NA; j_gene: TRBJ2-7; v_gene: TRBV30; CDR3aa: CAWSGTNSYEQYF; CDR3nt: TGTGCCTGGAGTGGGACAAATTCCTACGAGCAGTACTTC
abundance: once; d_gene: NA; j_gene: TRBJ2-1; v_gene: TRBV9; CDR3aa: CASSVTSSYNEQFF; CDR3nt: TGTGCCAGCAGCGTAACTAGCTCCTACAATGAGCAGTTCTTC
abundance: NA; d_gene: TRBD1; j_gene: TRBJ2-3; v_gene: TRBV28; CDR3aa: CASRKQGANTDTQYF; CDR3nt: TGTGCCAGCAGAAAACAGGGGGCTAACACAGATACGCAGTATTTT
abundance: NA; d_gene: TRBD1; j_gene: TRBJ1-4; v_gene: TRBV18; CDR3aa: CASKDRVSEKLFF; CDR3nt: TGTGCCAGCAAAGACAGGGTCTCTGAAAAACTGTTTTTT
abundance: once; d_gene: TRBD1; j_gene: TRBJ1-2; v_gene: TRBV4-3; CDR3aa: CASSQDVGQGNYGYTF; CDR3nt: TGCGCCAGCAGCCAAGATGTAGGACAGGGCAACTATGGCTACACCTTC
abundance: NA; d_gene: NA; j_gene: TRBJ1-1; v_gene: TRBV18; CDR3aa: CASSPMTSEAFF; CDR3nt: TGTGCCAGCTCACCCATGACAAGTGAAGCTTTCTTT
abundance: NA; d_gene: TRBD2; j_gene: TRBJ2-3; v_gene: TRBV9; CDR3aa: CASSVMTSATDTQYF; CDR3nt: TGTGCCAGCAGCGTGATGACTAGCGCGACGGATACGCAGTATTTT
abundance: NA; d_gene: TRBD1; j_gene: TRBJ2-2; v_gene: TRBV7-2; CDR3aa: CASSSKRQGGELFF; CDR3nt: TGTGCCAGCAGCTCGAAAAGACAGGGTGGGGAGCTGTTTTTT
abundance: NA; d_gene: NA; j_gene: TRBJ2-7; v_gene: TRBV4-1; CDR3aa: CASSQVSRSYEQYF; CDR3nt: TGCGCCAGCAGCCAAGTTTCCCGGTCCTACGAGCAGTACTTC
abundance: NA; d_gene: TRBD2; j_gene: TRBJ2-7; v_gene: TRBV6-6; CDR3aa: CASSSGLAGEQYF; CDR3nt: TGTGCCAGCAGTTCAGGACTAGCCGGCGAGCAGTACTTC
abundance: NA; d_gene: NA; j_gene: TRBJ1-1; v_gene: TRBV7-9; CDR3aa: CASSPPRSGTEAFF; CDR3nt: TGTGCCAGCAGCCCCCCCCGCAGCGGCACTGAAGCTTTCTTT